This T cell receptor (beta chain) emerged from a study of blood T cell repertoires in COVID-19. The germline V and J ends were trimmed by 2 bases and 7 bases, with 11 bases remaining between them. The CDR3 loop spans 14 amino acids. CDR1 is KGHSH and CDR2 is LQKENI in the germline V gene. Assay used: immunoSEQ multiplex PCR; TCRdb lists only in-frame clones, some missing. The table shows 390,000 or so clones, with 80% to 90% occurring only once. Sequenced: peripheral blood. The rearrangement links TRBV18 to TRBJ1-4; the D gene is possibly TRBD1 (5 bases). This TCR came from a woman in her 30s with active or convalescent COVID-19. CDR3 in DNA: TGTGCCAGCTCACCAACCAGGGAGGGTGAAAAACTGTTTTTT. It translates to CASSPTREGEKLFF.